This T cell receptor beta chain was identified in a study of T-cell reconstitution after alpha-beta-depleted transplantation in children (dated by TCRdb to about 2016). Turning to the overall study: Using TCR repertoire profiling, the study followed T-cell immune reconstitution in a quantitative way in children after TCRalphabeta/CD19-depleted allogeneic hematopoietic cell transplantation.

Turning to this clonotype: Its antigen is unknown. No clone much larger than this one lies a single base away; base qualities are absent.

Including the terminal cysteine and phenylalanine, the CDR3 comprises 15 residues. Of all the DNA, just the CDR3 is kept, 45 bases in frame from base 1. Between the V and J ends, shortened by 8 bases and 3 bases respectively, the junction contains 19 bases. What the research found in general, with its limitations: About two months after transplant, the apparently early recovery of alphabetaT-cell counts reportedly depended on just several hundred clones that had expanded rapidly and came from non-depleted graft cells. The high TCRbeta diversity at day 60 in some patients was ascribed to recipient T cells and intrathymic progenitors that had survived conditioning. Over subsequent months, a decline in hyperexpanded clone frequencies was noted, and after one year, T-cell counts and TCRbeta diversity were mostly ascribed to newly produced T cells.

Per the publication, the treatment or condition label means: allogeneic hematopoietic cell transplantation with graft depleted of TCRalphabeta T cells and CD19 B cells. Transplant recipients were children who received TCRalphabeta/CD19-depleted allogeneic hematopoietic cell grafts. Library creation used PCR. These reads were obtained on an Illumina HiSeq 2500. To normalize quantification of the TCRbeta repertoire, the TCR libraries were built with molecular barcoding that relied on unique molecular identifiers. TCRdb ran its own pipeline on the public reads, namely fastp trimming at Q25 and MiXCR clone calling, and kept in-frame beta chains. Each entry is one CDR3 protein sequence, shown with its most common DNA and genes. Within this sample are more than 45,000 distinct CDR3 sequences, with around 53% of them counted one time only. The ten largest clones take up under 40% of the sample.

The rearrangement joined TRBV12-3 or TRBV12-4 to TRBJ2-5, with a weak D call of TRBD1 (7 bases match). This TCR was recovered from a boy in the first two years of life with SCID, due to receive a stem cell transplant. The sequenced sample was peripheral blood, obtained before TCRalphabeta/CD19-depleted stem cell transplant. The CDR3 reads as follows: CASDTGDGGEETQYF. The bases read TGTGCCAGCGACACAGGGGATGGAGGGGAAGAGACCCAGTACTTC.